This TCR beta chain was recovered during a study of T cell repertoires in cytomegalovirus infection. With V trimmed by 3 bases and J by 4 bases, 8 bases remained unmatched. CDR1 SNHLY and CDR2 FYNNEI come from the germline V gene. The CDR3 spans 17 residues. Via MiXCR, TCRdb re-called the reads, giving one row per CDR3 protein. The table records some 390,000 distinct CDR3 sequences, roughly 18% of them present only once. The chain is built from TRBV2 and TRBJ2-1, with 11 bases fitting TRBD2. The TCR comes from a human donor in good health (CMV status not recorded). Some clones in this sample may be carry-over from other donors' samples. The sample comprised PBMCs. The CDR3 coding sequence is TGTGCCAGCAGTGATGGTAGCGGGAGGGATCTTTACAATGAGCAGTTCTTC. This sequence encodes CASSDGSGRDLYNEQFF.